The subject of this entry is one TCR beta chain. This clone was counted once. The clone's antigen remains unknown. Base quality data are lacking; no much larger clone is found one base away. This sample was taken from a study of control samples from healthy donors and cancer patients (dated by TCRdb to 2019 to 2021). The library came from the immunoSEQ multiplex PCR assay. What TCRdb holds here is the immuneACCESS table cut down to in-frame rearrangements. Part of the clones is not present; checked against another copy, under half of the missing clones reflect an unresolved V gene, and the others are unexplained. The sample table records tens of thousands of clones; about 95% of these occur just once. Jointly, the top ten make up roughly a quarter of the sample. CDR1 and CDR2 (SGHAT, FQNNGV) derive from the germline V gene. The V and J ends are trimmed by 4 bases and 0 bases, leaving 10 bases between them. Spanning cysteine to phenylalanine, the CDR3 consists of 15 amino acids. This entry keeps only the CDR3 DNA: 45 bases, framed from base 1.

The sequence is built from TRBV11-2 and TRBJ2-1, with the D segment identity uncertain. The receptor comes from a man in his sixties in good health. The sequenced sample consisted of blood. The CDR3 amino acid sequence is: CASSSATSSYNEQFF. DNA sequence: TGTGCCAGCAGCTCGGCAACGAGCTCCTACAATGAGCAGTTCTTC.